This TCR beta chain originates from a study of long-term antiretroviral therapy in people with HIV. Whole-study findings and limits: ART was followed by higher diversity that remained below transplant donor controls.

At survey level, the immunoSEQ assay was run in its v3.0 version. Sequenced by immunoSEQ multiplex PCR; TCRdb stores in-frame clones only, minus some. This table holds about 30,000 clones, about 94% found once. Note on this clone: Its antigen is unidentified.

J lost 9 bases, V lost 4 bases, and 10 bases had no gene match. CDR1 and CDR2 from the germline V gene are SGHDN and FVKESK. The CDR3 spans 15 residues. The rearrangement uses TRBV14 and TRBJ2-2; 8 bases line up with TRBD1. This receptor was obtained from a man over 45 with HIV. Sequenced material: unsorted PBMCs, taken just over 7.2 years after starting antiretroviral therapy. In nucleotides, the CDR3 is TGTGCCAGCAGCCCCGCGGACAGGGCAGGCCGGGAGCTGTTTTTT. As protein: CASSPADRAGRELFF.